A single T cell receptor (beta chain) is shown here with its context. Its antigen is not identified. Using its own MiXCR run on the reads, TCRdb lists one record per CDR3 protein. The sample contains some 700,000 distinct CDR3 sequences, roughly 30% of which appear only once. This specimen comes from a study of T cell repertoires in cytomegalovirus infection. Study results and limitations: HLA-C-restricted CMV clonotypes gave the most frequent clonotype in two of eight donors.

V gave up 3 bases and J gave up 4 bases, with 13 bases separating them. Germline assignment: CDR1 SGHTA and CDR2 FQGNSA. The CDR3 totals 14 residues. The chain couples TRBV7-2 to TRBJ2-7; D is unclear. The sequencing used cultured PBMCs, collected from culture after CMV antigen stimulation. The clonotype originates from a human donor in good health (CMV status not recorded). Some clones in this sample may be carry-over from other donors' samples. The CDR3 nucleotides read TGTGCCAGCAGCTTCCATCAAGGAGAATACGAGCAGTACTTC. Translation gives CASSFHQGEYEQYF. Full variable domain (missing parts from reference TRBV7-2 and TRBJ2-7): GAGVSQSPSNKVTEKGKDVELRCDPISGHTALYWYRQSLGQGLEFLIYFQGNSAPDKSGLPSDRFSAERTGGSVSTLTIQRTQQEDSAVYLCASSFHQGEYEQYFGPGTRLTVT.